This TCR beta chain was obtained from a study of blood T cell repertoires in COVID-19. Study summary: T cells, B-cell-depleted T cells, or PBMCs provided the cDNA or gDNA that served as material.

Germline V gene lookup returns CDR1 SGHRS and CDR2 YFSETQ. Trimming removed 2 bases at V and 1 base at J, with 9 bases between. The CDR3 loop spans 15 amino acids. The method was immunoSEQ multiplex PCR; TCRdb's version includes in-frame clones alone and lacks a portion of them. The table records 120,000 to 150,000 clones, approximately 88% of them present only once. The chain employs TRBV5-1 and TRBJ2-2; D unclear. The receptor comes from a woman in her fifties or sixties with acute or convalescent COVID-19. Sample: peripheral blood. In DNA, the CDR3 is TGCGCCAGCAGCTTTGGGCCCGGGAACACCGGGGAGCTGTTTTTT. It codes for CASSFGPGNTGELFF.